One and the same sample provided the 19 T cell receptor beta chains below, sequenced in a study of vaccination effects on CD4 cells after COVID-19. Cells that had been cultured for roughly eleven days were the source of isolated CD4+ T cells. Each participant was given two doses of one vaccine (BNT162b2 or mRNA-1273). The protocol was immunoSEQ multiplex PCR, while the TCRdb copy is restricted to in-frame clones and leaves out a portion. Seen here are 50,000 to 70,000 clones, roughly 80% observed once, and the top ten hold about 2.5%. These receptors have no identified antigens. Material: CD4+ T cells from PBMCs cultured without peptide, obtained after COVID-19 vaccination. The receptors here all came from a human donor who received a COVID-19 vaccine.

The V and J genes are TRBV19 and TRBJ1-5; 7 bases fit TRBD1. Germline V gives CDR1 LNHDA, CDR2 SQIVND (reference sequence). The CDR3 loop spans 17 amino acids. J was trimmed by 0 bases and V by 6 bases; bases with no gene match: 11. The CDR3: CASSPPGTDFSNQPQHF. The CDR3 DNA follows: TGTGCCAGTAGCCCCCCCGGGACAGATTTTAGCAATCAGCCCCAGCATTTT.

CDR3 DNA sequence: TGTGCCAGTCGGGACAGGGGCTTCTACAATGAGCAGTTCTTC. This gives the protein CASRDRGFYNEQFF. J is TRBJ2-1 and V is TRBV19, with 10 bases matching TRBD1. Germline V gene data show CDR1 as LNHDA and CDR2 as SQIVND (reference sequence). The CDR3 is made up of 14 amino acids. The ends lost 8 bases at V and 3 bases at J; junction bases unmatched: 4.

A few counts support this clone. The chain joins TRBV6-4 to TRBJ2-1; TRBD2 matches 7 bases. Germline lookup yields CDR1 MRHNA and CDR2 SNTAGT. The junction had 9 bases not matched to a gene; V was cut back by 10 bases and J by 12 bases. This CDR3 comprises 11 residues. DNA of the CDR3: TGTGCCACGAGGGAGGGCTCCAGGCAGTTCTTC. Its protein product is CATREGSRQFF.

The gene calls are TRBV4-2 and TRBJ2-1, with unresolved D. The CDR3 contains 15 residues. Germline-derived CDR1 and CDR2 are LGHNA and YNFKEQ. V was cut by 0 bases and J by 10 bases, with 16 bases left in between. CDR3 DNA: TGTGCCAGCAGCCAAGACCTCTTGGTAGCTGGGGAGCAGTTCTTC. Translated, it gives CASSQDLLVAGEQFF.

The chain has TRBV9 and TRBJ2-3, with 8 bases fitting TRBD2. Germline V lookup: CDR1 SGDLS, CDR2 YYNGEE. V trimming: 2 bases; J trimming: 5 bases; junction bases outside the gene matches: 10. CDR3 length: 16 residues. Here the CDR3 DNA reads TGTGCCAGCAGCGTTTCTGGCGGGGGGCTATTAGATACGCAGTATTTT. Its protein is CASSVSGGGLLDTQYF.

The J gene is TRBJ1-1, the V gene TRBV6-1; the D is unclear. The CDR3 runs to 10 residues. Germline CDR1 reads MNHNS; CDR2 reads SASEGT. Trimming stripped 8 bases from V and 3 bases from J, with 4 bases between. CDR3 amino acids: CASVYTEAFF. As DNA, the CDR3 is TGTGCCAGCGTTTACACTGAAGCTTTCTTT.

The CDR3 DNA is TGTGCCAGCAGTTCGGGACTAGCTAACGAGCAGTACGTC. Encoded protein: CASSSGLANEQYV. This chain uses TRBV6-2 or TRBV6-3 with TRBJ2-7, with 9 bases aligning to TRBD2. The germline V gene has CDR1 MNHEY and CDR2 SVGEGT. V was clipped by 4 bases and J by 5 bases; unmatched bases: 3. There are 13 residues in the CDR3.

This clone has just one count. The chain is built from TRBV5-1 and TRBJ2-5, with D unclear. This CDR3 is 15 amino acids long. V was trimmed by 6 bases and J by 2 bases, leaving 17 bases between them. Germline V gene data show CDR1 as SGHRS and CDR2 as YFSETQ. Written as DNA, the CDR3 is TGCGCCAGCACCCCACTCGACTGGAAGCAAGAGACCCAGTACTTC. It yields the protein CASTPLDWKQETQYF.

The chain recombines TRBV5-1 with TRBJ1-1; D is unclear. Trimming shortened V by 0 bases and J by 2 bases, and 14 bases separated the two germline ends. Per germline, CDR1 SGHRS and CDR2 YFSETQ. The CDR3 loop spans 16 amino acids. In DNA form, the CDR3 reads TGCGCCAGCAGCTTGGATAGGGAGGTATTAAACACTGAAGCTTTCTTT. It is translated as CASSLDREVLNTEAFF.

This rearrangement joins TRBV5-6 to TRBJ2-5; D remains unclear. The CDR3 has 12 amino acids. Per the germline V gene, CDR1 is SGHDT and CDR2 is YYEEEE. Trimming removed 4 bases at V and 1 base at J, with 5 bases between. The CDR3 nucleotides read TGTGCCAGCAGCAGGTTCCAAGAGACCCAGTACTTC. Its translation is CASSRFQETQYF.

The rearrangement joins TRBV5-6 to TRBJ1-2; 8 positions match TRBD1. J was trimmed by 4 bases and V by 5 bases; bases with no gene match: 7. The germline CDR1 and CDR2 sequences are SGHDT and YYEEEE. The CDR3 spans 14 residues. The CDR3 loop reads CASRATGEGYGYTF. CDR3 nucleotide sequence: TGTGCCAGCAGGGCGACAGGGGAGGGCTATGGCTACACCTTC.

The rearrangement joins TRBV19 to TRBJ2-4, with D perhaps TRBD1 or TRBD2 (5 bases each). The CDR3 sequence is 16 residues long. V shed 5 bases and J shed 0 bases, with 14 bases lying between them. Germline CDR1 reads LNHDA; CDR2 reads SQIVND (reference sequence). The CDR3 nucleotides are TGTGCCAGTAGTTTACCCGGGACCCTAGCCAAAAACATTCAGTACTTC. Translating it yields CASSLPGTLAKNIQYF.

The rearrangement links TRBV7-9 to TRBJ1-1; 7 bases agree with TRBD1. J was trimmed by 4 bases and V by 4 bases; bases with no gene match: 6. In germline, CDR1 is SEHNR, CDR2 FQNEAQ (reference sequence). This CDR3 is built from 14 residues. DNA for the CDR3: TGTGCCAGCAGCTCATTGTCAGGGGGCACTGAAGCTTTCTTT. Its translation is CASSSLSGGTEAFF.

This clone was recorded a few times. The chain joins TRBV5-1 to TRBJ2-4; 7 bases map to TRBD1. Germline V CDR1 and CDR2: SGHRS, YFSETQ. J was trimmed by 0 bases and V by 5 bases; bases with no gene match: 8. This CDR3 spans 16 amino acids. The CDR3 spells CASSKGQILAKNIQYF. CDR3 in DNA: TGCGCCAGCAGTAAGGGACAGATACTAGCCAAAAACATTCAGTACTTC.

The chain joins TRBV7-2 to TRBJ1-1; D may be TRBD1 (6 bases). The CDR3 runs 13 residues. Germline CDR1 and CDR2: SGHTA and FQGNSA. Trimming cost V 6 bases and J 4 bases, with 12 bases left between them. The CDR3 loop is CASSPTGRTEAFF. The CDR3 region has the DNA TGTGCCAGCAGTCCAACAGGGCGCACTGAAGCTTTCTTT.

This clone showed up just a few times. The V and J genes are TRBV19 and TRBJ1-2, with TRBD1 as a possible D gene (5 bases). This CDR3 is 16 amino acids long. Trimming shortened V by 6 bases and J by 7 bases, and 24 bases separated the two germline ends. Per germline, CDR1 LNHDA and CDR2 SQIVND (reference sequence). The CDR3 coding sequence is TGTGCCAGTAGCTATGATCCTGGGACGGCTAGACTTGGCTACACCTTC. Protein: CASSYDPGTARLGYTF. Together with reference TRBV19 and TRBJ1-2, the CDR3 gives the full variable domain: DGGITQSPKYLFRKEGQNVTLSCEQNLNHDAMYWYRQDPGQGLRLIYYSQIVNDFQKGDIAEGYSVSREKKESFPLTVTSAQKNPTAFYLCASSYDPGTARLGYTFGSGTRLTVV.

This sequence joins TRBV7-8 and TRBJ1-5; no clear D. The CDR3 totals 13 residues. In germline, CDR1 is SGHVS, CDR2 FQNEAQ. Between the trimmed V and J ends, which lost 2 bases and 5 bases, there was a span of 7 bases. Here the CDR3 reads CASSLPGDQPQHF. CDR3 bases: TGTGCCAGCAGCTTACCCGGAGATCAGCCCCAGCATTTT.

This clone has only a few counts. This sequence joins TRBV7-3 and TRBJ1-1; D unresolved. The CDR3 loop spans 15 amino acids. Germline values: CDR1 SGHTA, CDR2 FQGTGA. V shed 1 base and J shed 1 base, with 10 bases lying between them. The CDR3 region is CASSLRRVGNTEAFF. The CDR3 DNA reads as TGTGCCAGCAGCTTAAGGAGGGTCGGGAACACTGAAGCTTTCTTT.

The chain employs TRBV2 and TRBJ2-1; D gene ambiguous. Per the germline V gene, CDR1 is SNHLY and CDR2 is FYNNEI. This CDR3 spans 15 amino acids. V lost 4 bases and J 8 bases, leaving 18 bases between the germline ends. Written as DNA, the CDR3 is TGTGCCAGCAGTGTCCTCGAAGTGCGCCTCTATGAGCAGTTCTTC. Translated: CASSVLEVRLYEQFF.